This TCR beta chain was found in a study of blood T cell repertoires in COVID-19. Background on the study: There were acute and convalescent COVID-19 samples, and they came from the United States, Italy and Spain. PBMCs, B-cell-depleted T cells, or T cells provided the cDNA or gDNA that made up the material.

This clone came up a few times. Study processing details: For nucleated cells, counts were estimated from reference gene primer amplification. Clones were read by immunoSEQ multiplex PCR, and TCRdb kept only the in-frame ones, dropping some. V and J calls plus clone size are reproduced from that table; the DNA served to infer D and trimming. In the table there are about 80,000 clones, roughly 79% of which are singletons. The CDR3 is 14 amino acids. Trimming at V came to 10 bases and at J to 3 bases, leaving 9 bases not matched to a gene. Germline V gene lookup returns CDR1 MNHEY and CDR2 SMNVEV (reference sequence).

This receptor was taken from a human donor in a cohort sampled during active COVID-19. The V call is TRBV27, the J call TRBJ1-5; 7 bases agree with TRBD1. The sample was peripheral blood. The CDR3 region has the DNA TGTGCCACCAAGACAGGGTTGGTCAATCAGCCCCAGCATTTT. Its translation is CATKTGLVNQPQHF.